This note documents a single TCR beta chain sequence. This clonotype was seen a handful of times. Its antigen is unknown. Base quality data are lacking; no much larger clone is found one base away. Taken from the germline V gene, the CDR1 and CDR2 loops are MNHEY and SVGAGI. The cysteine opens and the phenylalanine closes a CDR3 of 15 amino acids. Only the CDR3 DNA is retained, 45 bases long and in frame from the first base. From V the trimming removes 4 bases and from J it removes 0 bases, while the gene matches leave 4 bases of the junction unaccounted for. This sample was included in a study of early T cells in non-severe SARS-CoV-2 infection (dated by TCRdb to the early 2020s). Study-wide context: Because TCR sequencing relied on bulk RNA taken from unsorted whole blood, pairing of alpha and beta chains was not possible.

The library relied on 5' RACE. Instrument used: NextSeq 500. In the TCR library protocol, unique molecular identifiers were attached to individual cDNA molecules to correct for PCR bias and sequencing error. Both TCR alpha and beta chains were sequenced, and tight co-correlation was observed between alpha and beta sequence abundances in each sample. As for the original processing: Decombinator V4 was used to perform V gene, J gene and CDR3 annotation of TCR sequences. TCRs were defined as expanded if a significant change between any two time points was detected under a Poisson model with p below 0.0001. TCR abundances were normalised to the total number of TCRs sequenced per sample and were expressed as counts per million. MAIT TCRs were defined by TRAV1-2 paired with TRAJ12, TRAJ20 or TRAJ33, and iNKT TCRs by TRAV10 paired with TRAJ18. A search of VDJdb, accessed on 1 November 2021, was run for TCRs annotated to CMV, EBV and SARS-CoV-2, with TCRs annotated for multiple antigens excluded. TCRdb ran its own pipeline on the public reads, namely fastp trimming at Q25 and MiXCR clone calling, and kept in-frame beta chains. Identical CDR3 protein sequences are pooled into one entry, listed with their most common genes and DNA. The V and J calls here are based on TCRdb, not the publication. In all, the sample holds around 50,000 distinct CDR3 sequences, and roughly 12% of those were seen once. Jointly, the top ten make up 2.9% of the sample.

The full study reports these points: VDJdb matching was skewed toward anti-spike CD8 responses and likely underestimated virus-specific expansions, missing private and CD4 specificities.

The study was a case-control design nested within a healthcare worker cohort in London, UK, with weekly nasopharyngeal swab PCR tests and blood sampling. Healthcare workers were recruited during the week of the UK lockdown, between 23 and 31 March 2020, and followed weekly for up to roughly 15 weeks. The sample comprised whole blood. The V gene is TRBV6-5 and the J gene is TRBJ2-7, and 9 junctional nucleotides match TRBD2. This receptor was obtained from an adult who was a healthcare worker with PCR-confirmed SARS-CoV-2 infection or an uninfected control (not recorded which). The CDR3 sequence is CASSSTSGPSYEQYF. The base sequence is TGTGCCAGCAGTTCTACTAGCGGGCCCTCCTACGAGCAGTACTTC.